One sample yielded the 16 T cell receptor beta chains listed below, sequenced in a study of blood T cell repertoires in COVID-19. TCRdb's copy holds only in-frame clones and misses some; the assay was immunoSEQ multiplex PCR. In the table there are about 670,000 clones, around 89% of which are singletons. Sequencing was done on a sample of peripheral blood. The receptor set was obtained from a woman aged 18 to 35 with acute or convalescent COVID-19.

V is TRBV28 and J is TRBJ1-1; no firm D call. The V gene lost 3 bases and the J gene lost 1 base, with 12 bases spanning the gap. Germline CDR1 reads MDHEN; CDR2 reads SYDVKM. The CDR3 loop spans 15 amino acids. CDR3: CASSFWSRPNTEAFF. CDR3 nucleotides: TGTGCCAGCAGTTTCTGGAGCCGCCCGAACACTGAAGCTTTCTTT.

To note about this clone: Within the sample, other DNA sequences also encode this same CDR3. The CDR3 coding sequence is TGTGCCACCTCTGGGGGACAGACCTACGAGCAGTACTTC. Translated, it gives CATSGGQTYEQYF. The chain recombines TRBV24-1 with TRBJ2-7, with 7 bases identical to TRBD1. The V gene end was trimmed by 9 bases and the J gene end by 2 bases; junction bases not matched to a gene: 6. CDR1 is KGHDR and CDR2 is SFDVKD in the germline V gene. The CDR3 sequence is 13 residues long.

The V gene is TRBV2, the J gene TRBJ1-1, with TRBD1 matching 11 bases. Per the germline V gene, CDR1 is SNHLY and CDR2 is FYNNEI. The CDR3 loop spans 13 amino acids. With V trimmed by 8 bases and J by 10 bases, 9 bases remained unmatched. In DNA, the CDR3 is TGTGCCAGCCGGGACAGGGGGAATTTCGGAGCTTTCTTT. Protein: CASRDRGNFGAFF.

This clone was counted a single time. The chain has TRBV6-2 or TRBV6-3 and TRBJ2-3, with TRBD2 matching 11 bases. The length of the CDR3 is 15 residues. J gave up 3 bases and V 4 bases, and 3 bases lay outside the gene matches. The germline V gene encodes CDR1 MNHEY and CDR2 SVGEGT. The CDR3 is CASSLAGGPTDTQYF. The CDR3 coding sequence is TGTGCCAGCAGTTTAGCGGGGGGGCCGACAGATACGCAGTATTTT.

This chain links TRBV28 with TRBJ1-2; 7 bases map to TRBD1. V lost 5 bases and J lost 5; bases outside the gene matches: 2. The CDR3 sequence is 12 residues long. The germline CDR1 and CDR2 sequences are MDHEN and SYDVKM. CDR3 region: CASSAQGYGYTF. The CDR3 nucleotides are TGTGCCAGCAGTGCACAGGGGTATGGCTACACCTTC.

The CDR3 loop reads CAARGRGVDTEAFF. The CDR3 DNA follows: TGTGCCGCCAGGGGCAGGGGGGTGGACACTGAAGCTTTCTTT. The chain uses TRBV19 and TRBJ1-1; 7 bases align to TRBD1. The length of the CDR3 is 14 residues. After removal of 11 bases from V and 3 bases from J, the junction contained 12 bases not matched to a gene. In germline, CDR1 is LNHDA, CDR2 SQIVND (reference sequence).

The V and J genes are TRBV19 and TRBJ2-7; 8 bases fit TRBD2. The germline V gene encodes CDR1 LNHDA and CDR2 SQIVND (reference sequence). This CDR3 has 15 amino acids. The ends lost 5 bases at V and 0 bases at J; junction bases unmatched: 6. The chain's CDR3 is CASSGERGFSYEQYF. CDR3 coding DNA: TGTGCCAGTAGTGGGGAGCGGGGGTTCTCCTACGAGCAGTACTTC.

The chain uses TRBV6-6 and TRBJ1-2; TRBD1 aligns across 10 bases. V shed 6 bases and J 8 bases; nucleotides not matched to a gene: 15. Germline loops: CDR1 MNHNY, CDR2 SVGAGI (reference sequence). There are 16 residues in the CDR3. The CDR3: CASSPQGGQGGSGYTF. CDR3 sequence (DNA): TGTGCCAGCAGCCCTCAGGGCGGACAGGGGGGTAGCGGCTACACCTTC.

This chain joins TRBV5-1 and TRBJ1-2; possible D gene TRBD1, 5 bases. Trimming removed 2 bases at V and 4 bases at J, with 9 bases between. Germline V gives CDR1 SGHRS, CDR2 YFSETQ. This CDR3 is 13 amino acids long. In DNA form, the CDR3 reads TGCGCCAGCAGCTTACAGGTCGGCTATGGCTACACCTTC. Translation gives CASSLQVGYGYTF.

The chain couples TRBV10-3 to TRBJ2-3; the match to TRBD2 covers 12 bases. The junction had 5 bases not matched to a gene; V was cut back by 2 bases and J by 8 bases. Germline V gene data show CDR1 as ENHRY and CDR2 as SYGVKD. CDR3 length: 15 amino acids. The CDR3 region is CAISEASGGAFTQYF. The CDR3 DNA reads TGTGCCATCAGTGAGGCTAGCGGGGGGGCCTTTACGCAGTATTTT.

The V gene is TRBV18, the J gene TRBJ1-3; D is undetermined. Germline V gene lookup returns CDR1 KGHSH and CDR2 LQKENI. V lost 0 bases to trimming and J lost 2 bases, with 14 bases between them. This CDR3 region has 17 residues. The CDR3 loop is CASSPPRSGLAGNTIYF. The DNA for the CDR3 is TGTGCCAGCTCACCACCCCGGTCGGGATTGGCTGGAAACACCATATATTTT.

In DNA, the CDR3 is TGTGCTAGTGGTTTGGGAGGGACAGGGGGCTCCATAAACTATGGCTACACCTTC. Translation: CASGLGGTGGSINYGYTF. The chain joins TRBV12-5 to TRBJ1-2, with 12 bases matching TRBD1. This CDR3 is built from 18 residues. Germline loops: CDR1 LGHNT, CDR2 FRNRAP. V gave up 1 base and J gave up 2 bases; unmatched junction bases: 8.

This chain uses TRBV7-9 with TRBJ1-2; 8 positions agree with TRBD1. The CDR3 length is 15 residues. Losses at the gene ends were 1 base for V and 4 bases for J; bases not matched to a gene: 5. The germline gives CDR1 SEHNR, CDR2 FQNEAQ (reference sequence). CDR3 residues: CASSLDPGGSYGYTF. CDR3 bases: TGTGCCAGCAGCTTAGATCCAGGGGGCAGCTATGGCTACACCTTC.

This chain connects TRBV28 to TRBJ1-2; maybe TRBD1 (5 bases). Germline CDR1 and CDR2: MDHEN and SYDVKM. V was cut by 10 bases and J by 8 bases, with 17 bases left in between. CDR3 length: 12 residues. DNA for the CDR3: TGTGCCACCCCCTCGGCAGGGCAGGGCTACACCTTC. This gives the protein CATPSAGQGYTF.

The V call is TRBV19, the J call TRBJ2-7; 9 bases fit TRBD1. Per germline, CDR1 LNHDA and CDR2 SQIVND (reference sequence). The CDR3 spans 15 residues. Trimming cost V 5 bases and J 0 bases; bases outside gene matches: 5. The DNA for the CDR3 is TGTGCCAGTAGTGCCACAGGGGGCCCCTCCTACGAGCAGTACTTC. Its protein is CASSATGGPSYEQYF.

The rearrangement links TRBV9 to TRBJ1-2; tentative D call: TRBD1 (5 bases). Trimming removed 0 bases at V and 6 bases at J, with 15 bases between. This CDR3 spans 15 amino acids. Germline V gene sequence: CDR1 SGDLS, CDR2 YYNGEE. CDR3 bases: TGTGCCAGCAGCGTAGGGAGACAGCCCCCCGATGGCTACACCTTC. Translation gives CASSVGRQPPDGYTF.